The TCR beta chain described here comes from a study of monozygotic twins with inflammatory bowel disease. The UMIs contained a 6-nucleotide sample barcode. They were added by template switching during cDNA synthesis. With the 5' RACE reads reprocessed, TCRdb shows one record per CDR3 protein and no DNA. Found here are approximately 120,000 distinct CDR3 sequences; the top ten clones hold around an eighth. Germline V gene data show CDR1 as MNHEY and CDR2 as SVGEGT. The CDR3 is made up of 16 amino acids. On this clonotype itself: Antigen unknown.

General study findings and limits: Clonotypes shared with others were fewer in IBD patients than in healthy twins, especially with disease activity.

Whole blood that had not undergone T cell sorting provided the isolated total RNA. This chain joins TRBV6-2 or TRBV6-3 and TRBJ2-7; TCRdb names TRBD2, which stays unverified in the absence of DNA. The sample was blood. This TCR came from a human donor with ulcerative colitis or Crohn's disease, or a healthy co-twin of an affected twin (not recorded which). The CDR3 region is CASSNGLAAITYEPYF.